The 10 T cell receptor beta chains in this list originate from one sample, sequenced in a study of cytomegalovirus exposure and HLA in healthy donors. PCR amplification relied on 60 Vbeta primers (plus 13 Jbeta primers). Some clones are missing from TCRdb's copy, which holds only in-frame ones; the method was immunoSEQ multiplex PCR. The sample carries about 100,000 clones, about 75% recorded once. Sequencing was carried out using PBMCs. Receptors were obtained from a man aged 40-50 years in good health and CMV-seropositive.

This clone has only one observation. The CDR3 DNA follows: TGTGCCAGCAGTTACTCGGGGGGAGTTAACTATGGCTACACCTTC. Encoded protein: CASSYSGGVNYGYTF. J is TRBJ1-2 and V is TRBV6-5; D might be TRBD1 (5 bases). Deletions cut 0 bases from V and 1 base from J, with 9 bases between. CDR1 MNHEY and CDR2 SVGAGI come from the germline V gene. The CDR3 has 15 residues.

The chain links TRBV4-2 to TRBJ2-7, with 13 bases lining up with TRBD2. The V gene end was trimmed by 0 bases and the J gene end by 6 bases; junction bases not matched to a gene: 2. The CDR3 length is 15 residues. Per the germline V gene, CDR1 is LGHNA and CDR2 is YNFKEQ. This chain's CDR3 is CASSQELAGGLEQYF. In DNA, the CDR3 is TGTGCCAGCAGCCAAGAACTAGCGGGGGGGCTCGAGCAGTACTTC.

V and J are TRBV28 and TRBJ2-7; TRBD1 might be the D (6 bases). V lost 8 bases and J lost 5, with 19 bases in between. This CDR3 is 14 amino acids long. Germline assignment: CDR1 MDHEN and CDR2 SYDVKM. The CDR3 region has the DNA TGTGCCAGCGGGGGCTACCTCCCCCCGGACGAGCAGTACTTC. Protein sequence: CASGGYLPPDEQYF.

The J gene is TRBJ2-5, the V gene TRBV5-4, with a weak D call TRBD2 (6 bases). This CDR3 is built from 12 residues. The germline CDR1 and CDR2 sequences are SGHNT and YYREEE (reference sequence). V was clipped by 5 bases and J by 5 bases, with 10 bases between them. DNA for the CDR3: TGTGCCAGCAGGGCGGGGCAGGAGACCCAGTACTTC. Translation: CASRAGQETQYF.

This clone was recorded only once. The gene calls are TRBV2 and TRBJ2-2, with 7 nucleotides matching TRBD2. Per the germline V gene, CDR1 is SNHLY and CDR2 is FYNNEI. V lost 5 bases to trimming and J lost 5 bases; unmatched junction nucleotides: 11. The CDR3 covers 16 residues. This chain's CDR3 is CASSPGLGGGTGELFF. The CDR3 bases are TGTGCCAGCAGTCCCGGACTAGGCGGTGGGACCGGGGAGCTGTTTTTT.

This chain joins TRBV5-1 and TRBJ2-1, with TRBD2 matching 14 bases. V dropped 0 bases and J dropped 4; count of bases not matched to a gene: 6. Per germline, CDR1 SGHRS and CDR2 YFSETQ. The CDR3 has 18 residues. The CDR3: CASSLATSGGDLYNEQFF. CDR3 in DNA: TGCGCCAGCAGCTTGGCGACTAGCGGGGGGGATCTGTACAATGAGCAGTTCTTC.

This rearrangement joins TRBV28 to TRBJ1-4; D uncertain. CDR1 is MDHEN, CDR2 SYDVKM, per germline. V was pared by 7 bases and J by 8 bases, with 11 bases between. The CDR3 is made up of 12 amino acids. CDR3 region: CASNLLQEKLFF. CDR3 nucleotide sequence: TGTGCCAGCAACCTACTACAAGAAAAACTGTTTTTT.

The chain combines TRBV18 with TRBJ2-5, with D possibly being TRBD2 (6 bases). The CDR3 runs 13 residues. The germline V and J ends were trimmed by 0 bases and 4 bases, with 6 bases remaining between them. Germline V gene lookup returns CDR1 KGHSH and CDR2 LQKENI. CDR3: CASSPPTRETQYF. CDR3 bases: TGTGCCAGCTCACCACCGACTAGAGAGACCCAGTACTTC.

The V and J genes are TRBV6-6 and TRBJ2-3; 7 bases are a match to TRBD2. V was clipped by 7 bases and J by 4 bases; unmatched bases: 11. CDR1 MNHNY and CDR2 SVGAGI come from the germline V gene (reference sequence). The CDR3 consists of 15 residues. The CDR3 is CASTLGGREADTQYF. CDR3 coding DNA: TGTGCCAGCACCCTCGGAGGTCGGGAGGCAGATACGCAGTATTTT.

The J gene is TRBJ2-2, the V gene TRBV18; D is possibly TRBD2 (6 bases). The CDR3 loop spans 14 amino acids. V lost 0 bases and J 4 bases, leaving 6 bases between the germline ends. The germline CDR1 and CDR2 sequences are KGHSH and LQKENI. In DNA, the CDR3 is TGTGCCAGCTCACCACCGGGGGGCACCGGGGAGCTGTTTTTT. This codes for CASSPPGGTGELFF.